The next 12 T cell receptor beta chains were all read from a single sample in a study of beta chain features in type 1 diabetes. Reverse transcribing all isolated RNA meant expressed TCRB transcripts were sequenced. Using immunoSEQ multiplex PCR, the repertoire was profiled, and TCRdb retains in-frame clones only, with some absent. The data contain over 350,000 clones, less than 15% of them singletons. Sequencing was carried out using naive CD4+ T cells from blood. The receptors derive from a woman between 18 and 29 years old in good health.

This clone was detected a few times. The chain links TRBV19 to TRBJ2-6, with 7 bases identical to TRBD2. V lost 6 bases, J lost 2 bases, and 7 bases stayed unmatched. The germline gives CDR1 LNHDA, CDR2 SQIVND (reference sequence). The CDR3 contains 16 residues. The CDR3 DNA reads as TGTGCCAGTAGCCGACCTGGGGGGGCTGGGGCCAACGTCCTGACTTTC. It translates to CASSRPGGAGANVLTF.

The chain recombines TRBV7-8 with TRBJ2-3, with 8 bases lining up with TRBD1. Looked up from germline, CDR1 is SGHVS and CDR2 is FQNEAQ. Trimming at V came to 0 bases and at J to 4 bases, leaving 6 bases not matched to a gene. This CDR3 region has 16 residues. CDR3 nucleotide sequence: TGTGCCAGCAGCTTAGCTTCAGGGGGCCCGCCAGATACGCAGTATTTT. Its protein is CASSLASGGPPDTQYF. Complete variable domain (other parts from reference TRBV7-8 and TRBJ2-3): GAGVSQSPRYKVAKRGQDVALRCDPISGHVSLFWYQQALGQGPEFLTYFQNEAQLDKSGLPSDRFFAERPEGSVSTLKIQRTQQEDSAVYLCASSLASGGPPDTQYFGPGTRLTVL.

This clone turned up a few times. DNA for the CDR3: TGTGCCTGGAGTGGACAGTACACTGAAGCTTTCTTT. Its translation is CAWSGQYTEAFF. The V gene is TRBV30, the J gene TRBJ1-1; possibly TRBD1 for D (5 bases). There are 12 residues in the CDR3. CDR1 is GTSNPN, CDR2 SVGIG, per germline (reference sequence). V lost 1 base, J lost 3 bases, and 6 bases lay in between.

In regard to this clone: The identical CDR3 is also encoded by other nucleotide sequences in the sample. The rearrangement joins TRBV18 to TRBJ2-3; 12 nucleotides align to TRBD2. Trimming at V came to 3 bases and at J to 2 bases, leaving 3 bases not matched to a gene. The CDR3 spans 16 residues. Germline V gene lookup returns CDR1 KGHSH and CDR2 LQKENI. The CDR3 nucleotides read TGTGCCAGCTCACCTTGGACTAGCGGGAACACAGATACGCAGTATTTT. This encodes CASSPWTSGNTDTQYF.

V usage is TRBV4-1 and J usage is TRBJ2-2, with TRBD1 matching 11 bases. Germline-derived CDR1 and CDR2 are MGHRA and YSYEKL. V gave up 3 bases and J gave up 9 bases; unmatched junction bases: 12. The CDR3 totals 17 residues. The CDR3 is CASSQPVRGQGVRELFF. CDR3 coding DNA: TGCGCCAGCAGCCAGCCCGTCAGGGGACAGGGGGTCAGGGAGCTGTTTTTT.

The gene calls are TRBV5-1 and TRBJ2-5; 10 bases fit TRBD1. The DNA end favors TRBJ2-7, so the J call may be wrong. The CDR3 contains 14 residues. Germline CDR1 is SGHRS and CDR2 is YFSETQ. CDR3 residues: CASSLRTGGDEQYF. In DNA, the CDR3 is TGCGCCAGCAGCTTGCGGACAGGGGGTGACGAGCAGTACTTC.

This clone occurred a few times. V gene TRBV15 combines with J gene TRBJ1-5; 10 bases agree with TRBD1. Per the germline V gene, CDR1 is LNHNV and CDR2 is YYDKDF (reference sequence). CDR3 length: 16 residues. J lost 7 bases, V lost 2 bases, and 8 bases had no gene match. The CDR3 spells CATSRPDRGRGQPQHF. DNA for the CDR3: TGTGCCACCAGCAGACCAGACAGGGGGCGCGGACAGCCCCAGCATTTT.

This clone turned up a few times. J is TRBJ2-7 and V is TRBV28, with D possibly TRBD2 on 7 matching bases. The CDR3 is 14 residues long. V gave up 6 bases and J gave up 4 bases, with 16 bases separating them. CDR1 and CDR2 (germline): MDHEN, SYDVKM. CDR3 amino acids: CASRDWGREYEQYF. CDR3 nucleotides: TGTGCCAGCAGGGACTGGGGGCGGGAGTACGAGCAGTACTTC.

This clone was observed a single time. CDR3 DNA: TGTGCCAGCTCACCATCTCAAGGCGGGAGGGCCGATTTCGGGTACTTC. This sequence encodes CASSPSQGGRADFGYF. The chain has TRBV18 and TRBJ2-4; TRBD2 agrees at 9 bases. The CDR3 runs to 16 residues. The germline V gene encodes CDR1 KGHSH and CDR2 LQKENI. V was clipped by 2 bases and J by 15 bases; unmatched bases: 17.

The J gene is TRBJ2-3, the V gene TRBV13; 7 positions match TRBD2. This CDR3 has 17 residues. J lost 3 bases, V lost 3 bases, and 12 bases had no gene match. Germline lookup yields CDR1 PRHDT and CDR2 FYEKMQ (reference sequence). The CDR3 loop reads CASSFPLGGGPTDTQYF. CDR3 sequence (DNA): TGTGCCAGCAGCTTCCCCCTGGGGGGAGGGCCGACAGATACGCAGTATTTT.

This rearrangement joins TRBV5-4 to TRBJ2-7, with 9 bases that match TRBD1. The CDR3 is 14 residues long. Germline lookup yields CDR1 SGHNT and CDR2 YYREEE (reference sequence). With V trimmed by 3 bases and J by 4 bases, 5 bases remained unmatched. CDR3 region: CASSSGQGRYEQYF. The DNA of the CDR3 is TGTGCCAGCAGCTCCGGACAGGGGCGTTACGAGCAGTACTTC.

This clone is a singleton in its sample. The V call is TRBV6-5, the J call TRBJ2-1; D perhaps matches TRBD1 (6 bases). V was pared by 8 bases and J by 10 bases, with 12 bases between. Germline CDR1 and CDR2: MNHEY and SVGAGI. The CDR3 covers 11 residues. The CDR3 spells CASLRGREQFF. The CDR3 DNA reads as TGTGCCAGCCTCAGGGGTAGAGAGCAGTTCTTC.